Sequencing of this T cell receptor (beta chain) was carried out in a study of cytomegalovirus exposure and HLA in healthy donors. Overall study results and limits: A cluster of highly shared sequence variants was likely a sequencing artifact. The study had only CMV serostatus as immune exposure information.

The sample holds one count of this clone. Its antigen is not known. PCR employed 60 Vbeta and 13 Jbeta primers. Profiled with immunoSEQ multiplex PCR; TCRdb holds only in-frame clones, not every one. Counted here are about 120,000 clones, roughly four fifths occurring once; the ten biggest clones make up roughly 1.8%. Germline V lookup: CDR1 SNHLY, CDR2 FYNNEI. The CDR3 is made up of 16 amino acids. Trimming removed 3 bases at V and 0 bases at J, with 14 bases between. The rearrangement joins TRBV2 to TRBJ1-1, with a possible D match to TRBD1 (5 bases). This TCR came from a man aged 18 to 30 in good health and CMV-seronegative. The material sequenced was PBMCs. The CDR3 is CASSDGGGSLNTEAFF. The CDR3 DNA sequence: TGTGCCAGCAGTGATGGGGGAGGCAGTCTGAACACTGAAGCTTTCTTT.